This record looks at one TCR beta chain sequence and its context. The target antigen is unknown. The data were obtained in a study of early T cells in non-severe SARS-CoV-2 infection. Whole-study findings and limits: Anti-spike CD8 responses were favored by VDJdb matching, which missed private and CD4 specificities.

TCRdb called the 5' RACE reads again in MiXCR, with one record for every CDR3 protein. This sample has approximately 60,000 distinct CDR3 sequences, with around 12% found just once. Per the germline V gene, CDR1 is MGHDK and CDR2 is SYGVNS. After removal of 3 bases from V and 2 bases from J, the junction contained 5 bases not matched to a gene. The CDR3 is made up of 18 amino acids. The chain couples TRBV25-1 to TRBJ2-3; 16 positions match TRBD2. The TCR originated in an adult who was a healthcare worker with PCR-confirmed SARS-CoV-2 infection or an uninfected control (not recorded which). The sample comprised whole blood. This CDR3 reads CASSDGTSGRANTDTQYF. In DNA, the CDR3 is TGTGCCAGCAGTGACGGGACTAGCGGGAGGGCAAACACAGATACGCAGTATTTT.